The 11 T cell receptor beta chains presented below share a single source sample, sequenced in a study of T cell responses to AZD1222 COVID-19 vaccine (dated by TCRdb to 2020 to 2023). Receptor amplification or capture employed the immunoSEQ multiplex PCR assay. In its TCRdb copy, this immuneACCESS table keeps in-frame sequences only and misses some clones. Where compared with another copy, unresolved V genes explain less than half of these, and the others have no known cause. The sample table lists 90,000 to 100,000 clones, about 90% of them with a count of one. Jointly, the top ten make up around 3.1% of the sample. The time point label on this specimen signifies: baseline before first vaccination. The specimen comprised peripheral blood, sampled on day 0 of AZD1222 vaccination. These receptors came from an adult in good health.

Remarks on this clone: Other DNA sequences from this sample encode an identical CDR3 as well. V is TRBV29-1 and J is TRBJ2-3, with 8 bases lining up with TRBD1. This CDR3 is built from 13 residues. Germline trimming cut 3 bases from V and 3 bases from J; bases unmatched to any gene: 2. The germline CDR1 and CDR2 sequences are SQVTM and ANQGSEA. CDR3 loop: CSVETGETDTQYF. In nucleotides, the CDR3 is TGCAGCGTTGAGACAGGGGAGACAGATACGCAGTATTTT.

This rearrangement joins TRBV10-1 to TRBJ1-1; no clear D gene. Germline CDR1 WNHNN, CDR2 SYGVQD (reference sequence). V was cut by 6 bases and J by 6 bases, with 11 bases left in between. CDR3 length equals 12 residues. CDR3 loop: CASSPGPAEAFF. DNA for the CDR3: TGCGCCAGCAGCCCAGGACCGGCTGAAGCTTTCTTT.

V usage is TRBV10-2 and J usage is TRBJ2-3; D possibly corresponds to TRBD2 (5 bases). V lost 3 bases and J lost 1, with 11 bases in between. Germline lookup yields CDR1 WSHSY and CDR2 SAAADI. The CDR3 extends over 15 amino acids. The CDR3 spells CASSDWSGGTDTQYF. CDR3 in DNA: TGCGCCAGCAGTGATTGGAGCGGTGGCACAGATACGCAGTATTTT.

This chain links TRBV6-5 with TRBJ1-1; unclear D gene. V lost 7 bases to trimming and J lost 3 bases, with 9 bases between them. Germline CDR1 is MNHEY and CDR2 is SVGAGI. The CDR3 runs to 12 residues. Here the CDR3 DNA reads TGTGCCAGCATAGCAGACGACACTGAAGCTTTCTTT. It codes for CASIADDTEAFF.

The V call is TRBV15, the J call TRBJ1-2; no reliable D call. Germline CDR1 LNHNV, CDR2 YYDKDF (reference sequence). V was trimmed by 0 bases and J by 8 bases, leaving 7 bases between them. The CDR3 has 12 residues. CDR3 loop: CATSRDWTGYTF. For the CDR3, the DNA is TGTGCCACCAGCAGAGATTGGACGGGCTACACCTTC.

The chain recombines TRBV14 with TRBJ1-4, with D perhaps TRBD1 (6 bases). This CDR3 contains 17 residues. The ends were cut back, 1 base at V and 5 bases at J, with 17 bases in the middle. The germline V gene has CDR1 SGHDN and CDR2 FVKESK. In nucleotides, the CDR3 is TGTGCCAGCAGCCAAGCTCAACTGGGGCAGGGGAATGAAAAACTGTTTTTT. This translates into CASSQAQLGQGNEKLFF.

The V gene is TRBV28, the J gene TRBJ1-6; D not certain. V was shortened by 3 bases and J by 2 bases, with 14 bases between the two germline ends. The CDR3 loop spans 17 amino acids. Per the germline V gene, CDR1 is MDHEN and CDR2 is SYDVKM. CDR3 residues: CASSFAESLTYNSPLHF. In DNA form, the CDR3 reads TGTGCCAGCAGTTTTGCAGAATCCCTCACCTATAATTCACCCCTCCACTTT. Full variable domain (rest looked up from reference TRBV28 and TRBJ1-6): DVKVTQSSRYLVKRTGEKVFLECVQDMDHENMFWYRQDPGLGLRLIYFSYDVKMKEKGDIPEGYSVSREKKERFSLILESASTNQTSMYLCASSFAESLTYNSPLHFGNGTRLTVT.

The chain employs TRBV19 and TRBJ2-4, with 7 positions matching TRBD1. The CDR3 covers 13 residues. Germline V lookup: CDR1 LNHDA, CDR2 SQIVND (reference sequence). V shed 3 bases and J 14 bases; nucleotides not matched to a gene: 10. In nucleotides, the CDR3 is TGTGCCAGTAGTATTAAACCACCGGGACAGAAGTACTTC. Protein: CASSIKPPGQKYF.

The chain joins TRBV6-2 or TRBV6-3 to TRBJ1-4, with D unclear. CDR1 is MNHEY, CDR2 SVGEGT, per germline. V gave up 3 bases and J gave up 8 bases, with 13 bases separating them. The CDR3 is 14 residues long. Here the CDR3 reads CASSYLGPGEKLFF. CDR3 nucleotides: TGTGCCAGCAGTTATCTGGGTCCGGGGGAAAAACTGTTTTTT.

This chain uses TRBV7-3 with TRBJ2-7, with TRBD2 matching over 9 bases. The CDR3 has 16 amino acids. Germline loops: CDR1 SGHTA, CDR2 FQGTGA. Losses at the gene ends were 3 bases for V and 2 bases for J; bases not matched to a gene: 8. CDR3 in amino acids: CASSFGGAGGPYEQYF. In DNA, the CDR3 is TGTGCCAGCAGCTTTGGAGGAGCGGGGGGCCCCTACGAGCAGTACTTC.

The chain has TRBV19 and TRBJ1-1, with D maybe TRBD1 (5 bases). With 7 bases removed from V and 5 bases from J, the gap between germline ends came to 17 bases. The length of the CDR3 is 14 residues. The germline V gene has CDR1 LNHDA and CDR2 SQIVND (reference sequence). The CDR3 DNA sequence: TGTGCCAGTACCGATCGGGGGAAGACGACTGAAGCTTTCTTT. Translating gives CASTDRGKTTEAFF.